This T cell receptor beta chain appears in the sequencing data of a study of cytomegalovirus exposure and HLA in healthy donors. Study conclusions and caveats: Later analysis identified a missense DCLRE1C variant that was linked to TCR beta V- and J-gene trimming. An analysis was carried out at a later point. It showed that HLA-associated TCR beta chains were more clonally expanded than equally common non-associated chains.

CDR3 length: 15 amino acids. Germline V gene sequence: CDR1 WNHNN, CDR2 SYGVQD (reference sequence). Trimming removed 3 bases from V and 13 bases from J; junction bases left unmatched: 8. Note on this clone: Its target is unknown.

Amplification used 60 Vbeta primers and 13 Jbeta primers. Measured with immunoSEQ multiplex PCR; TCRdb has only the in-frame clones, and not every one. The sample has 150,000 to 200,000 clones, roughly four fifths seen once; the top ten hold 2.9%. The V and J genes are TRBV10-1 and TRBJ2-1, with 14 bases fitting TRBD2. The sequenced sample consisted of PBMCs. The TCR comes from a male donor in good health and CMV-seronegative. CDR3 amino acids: CASSDLGTSGGRQFF. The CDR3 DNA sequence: TGCGCCAGCAGTGATTTGGGGACTAGCGGGGGTCGTCAGTTCTTC.